The T cell receptor (beta chain) under discussion was sequenced for a study of yellow fever vaccine responses in identical twins. General study results and limits: Reported findings indicate that twins' vaccine T cell responses seemed partially convergent, partially personalized.

Of note for this clonotype: Its antigen is not identified.

TCRdb independently ran MiXCR on the RT-PCR reads; one entry per CDR3 protein. The repertoire holds approximately 10,000 distinct CDR3 sequences, with 77% as singletons. Germline CDR1 reads SEHNR; CDR2 reads FQNEAQ (reference sequence). The CDR3 extends over 14 amino acids. V shed 7 bases and J shed 5 bases, with 17 bases lying between them. The sample here was T cells from blood (PBMCs), unsorted or a sorted subset (not recorded which), taken before or after yellow fever vaccination (not recorded which). The TCR originated in a young woman who received the yellow fever vaccine. The chain couples TRBV7-9 to TRBJ1-2; no definite D call. CDR3 nucleotides: TGTGCCAGCACCATATCCCCGGAGAGGTATGGCTACACCTTC. Translated, it gives CASTISPERYGYTF.